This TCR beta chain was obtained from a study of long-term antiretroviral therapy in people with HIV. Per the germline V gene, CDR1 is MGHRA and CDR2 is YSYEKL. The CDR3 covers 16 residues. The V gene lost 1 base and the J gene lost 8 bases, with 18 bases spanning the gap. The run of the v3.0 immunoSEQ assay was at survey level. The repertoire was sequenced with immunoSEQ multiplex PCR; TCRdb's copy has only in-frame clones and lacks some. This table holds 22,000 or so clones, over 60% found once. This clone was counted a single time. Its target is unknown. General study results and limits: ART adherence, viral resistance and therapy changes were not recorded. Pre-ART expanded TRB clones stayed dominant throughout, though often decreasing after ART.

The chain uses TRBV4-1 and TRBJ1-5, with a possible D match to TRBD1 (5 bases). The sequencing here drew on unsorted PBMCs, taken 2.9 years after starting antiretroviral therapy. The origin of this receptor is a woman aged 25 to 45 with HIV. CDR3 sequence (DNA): TGCGCCAGCAGCCAAGTCCTTCAGGTGGGGGGTAAGCCCCAGCATTTT. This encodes CASSQVLQVGGKPQHF.